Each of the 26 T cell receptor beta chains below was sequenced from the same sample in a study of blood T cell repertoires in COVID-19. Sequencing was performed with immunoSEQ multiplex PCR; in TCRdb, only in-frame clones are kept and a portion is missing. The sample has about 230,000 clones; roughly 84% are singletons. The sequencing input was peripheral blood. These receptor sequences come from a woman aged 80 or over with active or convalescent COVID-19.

CDR3 loop: CASSWDGSSYEQYF. Here the CDR3 DNA reads TGTGCCAGCAGCTGGGACGGGAGCTCCTACGAGCAGTACTTC. The V gene is TRBV7-2, the J gene TRBJ2-7, with a tentative D call TRBD2 (6 bases). The V end was cut by 4 bases, the J end by 0 bases, with 10 bases between. The CDR3 extends over 14 amino acids. Germline loops: CDR1 SGHTA, CDR2 FQGNSA.

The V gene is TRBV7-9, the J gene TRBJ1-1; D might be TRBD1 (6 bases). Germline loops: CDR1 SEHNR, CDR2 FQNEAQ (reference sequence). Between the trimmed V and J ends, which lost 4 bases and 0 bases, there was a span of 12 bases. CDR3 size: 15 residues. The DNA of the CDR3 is TGTGCCAGCAGCTCCACAGGGCCCATGAACACTGAAGCTTTCTTT. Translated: CASSSTGPMNTEAFF.

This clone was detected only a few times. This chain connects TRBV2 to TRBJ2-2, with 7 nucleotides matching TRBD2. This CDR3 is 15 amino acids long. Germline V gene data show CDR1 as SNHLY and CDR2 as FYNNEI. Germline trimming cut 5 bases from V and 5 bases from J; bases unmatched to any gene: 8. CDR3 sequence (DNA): TGTGCCAGCAGTAGTTCAGCGGGAATAACCGGGGAGCTGTTTTTT. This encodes CASSSSAGITGELFF.

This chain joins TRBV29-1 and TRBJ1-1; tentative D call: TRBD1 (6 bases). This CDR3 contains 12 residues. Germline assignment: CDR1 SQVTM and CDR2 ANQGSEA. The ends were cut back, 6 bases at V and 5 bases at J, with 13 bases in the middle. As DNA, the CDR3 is TGCAGCGTAGAGGGGGGGAGGACTGAAGCTTTCTTT. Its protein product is CSVEGGRTEAFF.

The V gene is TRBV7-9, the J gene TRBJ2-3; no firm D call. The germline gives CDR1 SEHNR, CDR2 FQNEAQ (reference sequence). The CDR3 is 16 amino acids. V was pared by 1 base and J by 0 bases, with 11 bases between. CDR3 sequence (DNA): TGTGCCAGCAGCTTAGATACCGGGTACAGCACAGATACGCAGTATTTT. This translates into CASSLDTGYSTDTQYF.

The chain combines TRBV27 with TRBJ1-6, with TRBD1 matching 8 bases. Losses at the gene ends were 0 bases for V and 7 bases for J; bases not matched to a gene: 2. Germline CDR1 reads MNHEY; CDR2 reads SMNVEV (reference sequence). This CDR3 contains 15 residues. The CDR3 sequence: CASSLSGDRNSPLHF. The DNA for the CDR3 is TGTGCCAGCAGTTTATCAGGGGACAGGAATTCACCCCTCCACTTT.

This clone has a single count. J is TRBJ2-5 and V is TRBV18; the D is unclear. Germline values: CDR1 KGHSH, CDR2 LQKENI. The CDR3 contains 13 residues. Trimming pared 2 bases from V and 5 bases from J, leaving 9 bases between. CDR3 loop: CASSPGTGETQYF. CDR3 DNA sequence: TGTGCCAGCTCACCAGGAACCGGGGAGACCCAGTACTTC.

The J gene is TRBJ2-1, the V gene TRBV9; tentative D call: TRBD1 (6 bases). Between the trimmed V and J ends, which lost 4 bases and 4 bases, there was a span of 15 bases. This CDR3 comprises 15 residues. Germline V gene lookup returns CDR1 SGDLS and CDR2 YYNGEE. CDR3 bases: TGTGCCAGCAGCTCTAGGGGGATTTGGTACAATGAGCAGTTCTTC. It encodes CASSSRGIWYNEQFF.

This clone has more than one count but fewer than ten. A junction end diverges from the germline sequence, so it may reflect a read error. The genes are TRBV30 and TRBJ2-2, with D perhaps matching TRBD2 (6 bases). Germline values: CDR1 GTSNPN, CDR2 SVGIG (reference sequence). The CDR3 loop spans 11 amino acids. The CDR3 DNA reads TGTGCCTGGCAAGGGGTCGGGGGGCTGTTTTTT. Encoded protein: CAWQGVGGLFF.

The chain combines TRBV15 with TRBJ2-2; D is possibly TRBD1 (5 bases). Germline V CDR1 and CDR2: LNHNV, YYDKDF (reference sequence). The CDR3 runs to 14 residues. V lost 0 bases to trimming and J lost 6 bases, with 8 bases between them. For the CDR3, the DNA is TGTGCCACCAGCAGAGATCAGGGTCCCGGGGAGCTGTTTTTT. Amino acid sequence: CATSRDQGPGELFF.

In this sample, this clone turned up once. In nucleotides, the CDR3 is TGTGCCACCAGCAGAGATCTCGACAGAAACTACGAGCAGTACTTC. Protein product: CATSRDLDRNYEQYF. The chain carries TRBV15 and TRBJ2-7, with TRBD1 as a possible D gene (5 bases). Trimming took off 0 bases at V and 3 bases at J, with 12 bases between the two ends. Germline CDR1 LNHNV, CDR2 YYDKDF (reference sequence). This CDR3 region has 15 residues.

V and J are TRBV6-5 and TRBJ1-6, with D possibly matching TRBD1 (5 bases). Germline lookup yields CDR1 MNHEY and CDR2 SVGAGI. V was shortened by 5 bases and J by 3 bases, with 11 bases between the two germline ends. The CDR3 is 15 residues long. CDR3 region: CASSTGRNYNSPLHF. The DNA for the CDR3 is TGTGCCAGCAGTACAGGACGGAACTATAATTCACCCCTCCACTTT.

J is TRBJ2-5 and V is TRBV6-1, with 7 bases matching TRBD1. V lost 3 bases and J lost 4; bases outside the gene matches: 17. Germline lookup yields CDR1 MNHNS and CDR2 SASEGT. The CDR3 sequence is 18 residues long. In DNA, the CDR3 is TGTGCCAGCAGTGACCCAGGGGGAACCCGGGGACAGCGAGAGACCCAGTACTTC. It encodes CASSDPGGTRGQRETQYF.

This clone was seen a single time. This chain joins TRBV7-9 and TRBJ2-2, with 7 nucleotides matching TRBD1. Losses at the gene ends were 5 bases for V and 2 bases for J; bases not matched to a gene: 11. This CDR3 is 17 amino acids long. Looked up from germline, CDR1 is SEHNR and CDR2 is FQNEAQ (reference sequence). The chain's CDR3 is CASSRHLGTDNTGELFF. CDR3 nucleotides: TGTGCCAGCAGCCGTCATTTGGGGACAGACAACACCGGGGAGCTGTTTTTT.

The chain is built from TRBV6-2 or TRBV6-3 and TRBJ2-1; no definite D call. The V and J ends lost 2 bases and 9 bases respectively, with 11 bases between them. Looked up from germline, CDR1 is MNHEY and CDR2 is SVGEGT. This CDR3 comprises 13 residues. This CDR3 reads CASSYLLVREQFF. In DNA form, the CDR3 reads TGTGCCAGCAGTTACCTACTTGTCCGTGAGCAGTTCTTC.

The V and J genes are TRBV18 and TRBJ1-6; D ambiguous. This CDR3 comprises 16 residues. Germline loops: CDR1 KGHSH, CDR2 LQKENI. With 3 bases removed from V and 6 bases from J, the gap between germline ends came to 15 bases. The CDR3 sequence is CASSPTGIDGNSPLHF. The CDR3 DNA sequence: TGTGCCAGCTCACCTACGGGGATTGATGGTAATTCACCCCTCCACTTT.

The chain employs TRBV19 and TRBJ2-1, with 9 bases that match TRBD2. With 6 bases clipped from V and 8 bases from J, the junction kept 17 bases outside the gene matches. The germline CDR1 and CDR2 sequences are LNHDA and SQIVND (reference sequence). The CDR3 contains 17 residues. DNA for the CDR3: TGTGCCAGTAGATATGGAGCGGGGGGCCGAGGGTGGGATGAGCAGTTCTTC. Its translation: CASRYGAGGRGWDEQFF. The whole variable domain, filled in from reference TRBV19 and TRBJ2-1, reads DGGITQSPKYLFRKEGQNVTLSCEQNLNHDAMYWYRQDPGQGLRLIYYSQIVNDFQKGDIAEGYSVSREKKESFPLTVTSAQKNPTAFYLCASRYGAGGRGWDEQFFGPGTRLTVL.

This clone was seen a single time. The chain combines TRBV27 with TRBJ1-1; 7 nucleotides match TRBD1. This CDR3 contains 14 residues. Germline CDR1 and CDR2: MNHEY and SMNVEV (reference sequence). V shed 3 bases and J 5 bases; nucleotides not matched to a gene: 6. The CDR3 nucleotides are TGTGCCAGCAGTTTGAGGGGGCAAGTGACTGAAGCTTTCTTT. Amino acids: CASSLRGQVTEAFF.

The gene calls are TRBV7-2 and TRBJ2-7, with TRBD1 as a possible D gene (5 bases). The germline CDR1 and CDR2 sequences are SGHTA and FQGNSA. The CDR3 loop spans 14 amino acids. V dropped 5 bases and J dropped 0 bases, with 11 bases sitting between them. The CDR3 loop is CASSNRYLSYEQYF. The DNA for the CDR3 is TGTGCCAGCAGCAACAGGTACCTCTCCTACGAGCAGTACTTC.

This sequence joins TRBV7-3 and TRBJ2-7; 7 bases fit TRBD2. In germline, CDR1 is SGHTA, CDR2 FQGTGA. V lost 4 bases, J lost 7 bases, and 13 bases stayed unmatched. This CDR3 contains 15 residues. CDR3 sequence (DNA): TGTGCCAGCAGCTCCCCGTTAGCGGGTTGTCTGGAGCAGTACTTC. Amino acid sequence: CASSSPLAGCLEQYF.

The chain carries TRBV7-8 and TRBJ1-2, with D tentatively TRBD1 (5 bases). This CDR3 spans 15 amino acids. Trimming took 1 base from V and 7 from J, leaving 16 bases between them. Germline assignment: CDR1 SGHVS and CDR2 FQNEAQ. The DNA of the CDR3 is TGTGCCAGCAGCTTAGTTGCAGGGTCGCTCGCTGGCTACACCTTC. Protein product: CASSLVAGSLAGYTF. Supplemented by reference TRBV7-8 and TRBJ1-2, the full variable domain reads GAGVSQSPRYKVAKRGQDVALRCDPISGHVSLFWYQQALGQGPEFLTYFQNEAQLDKSGLPSDRFFAERPEGSVSTLKIQRTQQEDSAVYLCASSLVAGSLAGYTFGSGTRLTVV.

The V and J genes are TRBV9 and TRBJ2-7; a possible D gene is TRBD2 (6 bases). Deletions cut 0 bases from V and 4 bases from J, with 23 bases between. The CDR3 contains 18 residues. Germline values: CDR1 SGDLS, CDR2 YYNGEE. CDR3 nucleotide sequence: TGTGCCAGCAGCGTAGACGCCGGCGGAGGGGCAAGTCATTACGAGCAGTACTTC. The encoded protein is CASSVDAGGGASHYEQYF.

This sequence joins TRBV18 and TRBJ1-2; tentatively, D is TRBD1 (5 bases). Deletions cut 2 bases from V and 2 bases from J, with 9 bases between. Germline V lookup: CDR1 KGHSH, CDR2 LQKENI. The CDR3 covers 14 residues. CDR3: CASSPSRGNYGYTF. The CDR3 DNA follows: TGTGCCAGCTCACCATCGCGGGGGAACTATGGCTACACCTTC.

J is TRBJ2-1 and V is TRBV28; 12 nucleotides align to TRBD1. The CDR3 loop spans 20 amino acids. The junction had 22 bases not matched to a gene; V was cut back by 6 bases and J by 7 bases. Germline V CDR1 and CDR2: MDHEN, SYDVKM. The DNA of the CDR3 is TGTGCCAGCAGCCCCAGGGGTTGGGACAGGGGGCGCGGGGGGTTGAATGAGCAGTTCTTC. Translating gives CASSPRGWDRGRGGLNEQFF.

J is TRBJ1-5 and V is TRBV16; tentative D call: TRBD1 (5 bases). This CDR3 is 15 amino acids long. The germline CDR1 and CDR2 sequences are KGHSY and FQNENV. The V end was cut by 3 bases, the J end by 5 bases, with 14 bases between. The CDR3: CASSQGRAQHQPQHF. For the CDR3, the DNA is TGTGCCAGCAGCCAGGGCAGGGCTCAACATCAGCCCCAGCATTTT. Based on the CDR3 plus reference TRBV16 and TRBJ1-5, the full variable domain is GEEVAQTPKHLVRGEGQKAKLYCAPIKGHSYVFWYQQVLKNEFKFLISFQNENVFDETGMPKERFSAKCLPNSPCSLEIQATKLEDSAVYFCASSQGRAQHQPQHFGDGTRLSIL.

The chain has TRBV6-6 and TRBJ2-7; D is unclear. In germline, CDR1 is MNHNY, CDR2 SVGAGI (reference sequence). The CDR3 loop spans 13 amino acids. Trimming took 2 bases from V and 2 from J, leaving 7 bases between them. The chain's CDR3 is CASSYEAPYEQYF. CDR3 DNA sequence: TGTGCCAGCAGTTACGAGGCCCCCTACGAGCAGTACTTC.